This passage covers 24 T cell receptor beta chains from one sample sequenced in a study of T-cell reconstitution after alpha-beta-depleted transplantation in children. Study-wide results and caveats: At the one-year point after transplant, T-cell counts and TCRbeta diversity were found to come mostly from T cells that had been newly produced.

No antigen is known for these receptors. Using unique molecular identifiers, the investigators prepared the TCRbeta library. TCRdb re-called the PCR reads with MiXCR, one entry per CDR3 protein. The sample includes fewer than 350,000 distinct CDR3 sequences, almost 8% of them seen just once. The sample here was peripheral blood, taken 360 days after TCRalphabeta/CD19-depleted stem cell transplant. These receptors were taken from a female patient aged 2-15 years who had a stem cell transplant for Fanconi anemia, so the T cells may come from the graft donor.

This clonotype was counted ten times or more. The chain uses TRBV20-1 and TRBJ1-1, with D maybe TRBD1 (5 bases). V lost 6 bases and J 8 bases, leaving 10 bases between the germline ends. The CDR3 runs 10 residues. The V gene's germline CDR1 is DFQATT and CDR2 SNEGSKA (reference sequence). Written as DNA, the CDR3 is TGCAGTGCGGGGGACCCCGAAGCTTTCTTT. Its translation is CSAGDPEAFF.

Comments on this clonotype: Given a much more abundant clone one base away, this may be a read error. The rearrangement uses TRBV4-3 and TRBJ1-6; D perhaps matches TRBD1 (5 bases). The V and J ends lost 0 bases and 9 bases respectively, with 18 bases between them. Germline assignment: CDR1 LGHNA and CDR2 YSLEER. The CDR3 has 17 amino acids. As DNA, the CDR3 is TGCGCCAGCAGCCAAGATCTTGGCGGGCAGGACACTTCACCCCTCCACTTT. Translated: CASSQDLGGQDTSPLHF.

Many counts were recorded for this clonotype. The J gene is TRBJ2-7, the V gene TRBV5-5; a weak D match, TRBD2 (6 bases). This CDR3 comprises 16 residues. CDR1 is SGHKS and CDR2 is YYEKEE in the germline V gene (reference sequence). Trimming pared 4 bases from V and 2 bases from J, leaving 19 bases between. CDR3 loop: CASSPLSRTTTYEQYV. The CDR3 nucleotides read TGTGCCAGCAGCCCCCTAAGCAGGACTACAACCTACGAGCAGTACGTC.

This clonotype showed up just a few times. The chain recombines TRBV7-9 with TRBJ2-3; perhaps TRBD2 as D (6 bases). V lost 3 bases, J lost 8 bases, and 12 bases lay in between. Germline V gene sequence: CDR1 SEHNR, CDR2 FQNEAQ (reference sequence). The length of the CDR3 is 13 residues. Here the CDR3 reads CASSLKAGGTQYF. The DNA for the CDR3 is TGTGCCAGCAGCTTGAAAGCCGGGGGTACGCAGTATTTT.

The table lists this clonotype with many counts. V and J are TRBV6-1 and TRBJ1-5, with 9 bases that match TRBD1. V lost 3 bases and J lost 4; bases outside the gene matches: 4. Germline V gene sequence: CDR1 MNHNS, CDR2 SASEGT. This CDR3 region has 15 residues. For the CDR3, the DNA is TGTGCCAGCAGTGACCACAGGGGGCAGAATCAGCCCCAGCATTTT. It specifies CASSDHRGQNQPQHF.

The chain has TRBV27 and TRBJ1-2; 9 bases match TRBD1. This CDR3 has 14 residues. Trimming at V came to 7 bases and at J to 5 bases, leaving 8 bases not matched to a gene. CDR1 and CDR2 (germline): MNHEY, SMNVEV (reference sequence). The CDR3 reads CASKPQGARYGYTF. The CDR3 DNA reads TGTGCCAGCAAGCCACAGGGGGCGCGATATGGCTACACCTTC.

This clonotype was observed at least ten times. The genes are TRBV29-1 and TRBJ2-5, with TRBD1 identical over 7 bases. Unmatched junction bases numbered 5, after V lost 7 bases and J lost 0 bases. The CDR3 covers 13 residues. Germline CDR1 SQVTM, CDR2 ANQGSEA. CDR3 sequence: CSAGTAYQETQYF. In nucleotides, the CDR3 is TGCAGCGCAGGGACAGCGTACCAAGAGACCCAGTACTTC.

This clonotype was observed many times. This chain joins TRBV7-2 and TRBJ2-3; weak D call: TRBD2 (5 bases). Germline loops: CDR1 SGHTA, CDR2 FQGNSA. V was clipped by 0 bases and J by 8 bases, with 12 bases between them. CDR3 size: 14 residues. DNA for the CDR3: TGTGCCAGCAGCTTAGCCGGCCAAGGAGGTACGCAGTATTTT. This gives the protein CASSLAGQGGTQYF.

This clonotype was observed at least ten times. This chain links TRBV20-1 with TRBJ2-7, with D uncertain. CDR3 length equals 13 residues. The ends were cut back, 5 bases at V and 2 bases at J, with 13 bases in the middle. CDR1 and CDR2 (germline): DFQATT, SNEGSKA (reference sequence). CDR3: CSASQPPTYEQYV. DNA of the CDR3: TGCAGTGCTTCCCAGCCTCCTACCTACGAGCAGTACGTC.

The genes are TRBV5-1 and TRBJ1-4, with D possibly matching TRBD1 (5 bases). CDR1 and CDR2 from the germline V gene are SGHRS and YFSETQ. V dropped 0 bases and J dropped 1 base, with 10 bases sitting between them. The CDR3 spans 16 residues. The CDR3 loop is CASSLVGGGTNEKLFF. In DNA form, the CDR3 reads TGCGCCAGCAGCTTGGTCGGGGGGGGAACTAATGAAAAACTGTTTTTT. The complete variable domain, with remaining parts taken from reference TRBV5-1 and TRBJ1-4, reads KAGVTQTPRYLIKTRGQQVTLSCSPISGHRSVSWYQQTPGQGLQFLFEYFSETQRNKGNFPGRFSGRQFSNSRSEMNVSTLELGDSALYLCASSLVGGGTNEKLFFGSGTQLSVL.

The V gene is TRBV6-2 or TRBV6-3, the J gene TRBJ2-5, with 8 bases fitting TRBD2. Germline loops: CDR1 MNHEY, CDR2 SVGEGT. V lost 5 bases to trimming and J lost 1 base; unmatched junction nucleotides: 9. The CDR3 extends over 16 amino acids. CDR3 coding DNA: TGTGCCAGCAGTACCTCCGGGACTAGAATCCAAGAGACCCAGTACTTC. It yields the protein CASSTSGTRIQETQYF.

This clonotype was observed many times. The chain employs TRBV24-1 and TRBJ2-1, with TRBD2 identical over 9 bases. After removal of 5 bases from V and 7 bases from J, the junction contained 8 bases not matched to a gene. The CDR3 is 15 residues long. Germline V lookup: CDR1 KGHDR, CDR2 SFDVKD. CDR3 coding DNA: TGTGCCACCAGTGGATCTGGACTAGCGATAAATGAGCAGTTCTTC. Its protein is CATSGSGLAINEQFF.

In regard to this clonotype: Just one base apart from a much larger clone, this may be a read error. The V call is TRBV7-9, the J call TRBJ2-1, with D tentatively TRBD1 or TRBD2 (6 bases each). Trimming took off 1 base at V and 7 bases at J, with 14 bases between the two ends. The CDR3 has 15 residues. The germline gives CDR1 SEHNR, CDR2 FQNEAQ (reference sequence). This CDR3 is CASSLEVADRNEQFF. CDR3 coding DNA: TGTGCCAGCAGCTTAGAAGTAGCGGACAGAAATGAGCAGTTCTTC.

This clonotype was picked up a small number of times. The chain employs TRBV7-2 and TRBJ1-2; D ambiguous. V was clipped by 3 bases and J by 4 bases, with 3 bases between them. This CDR3 spans 11 amino acids. The germline CDR1 and CDR2 sequences are SGHTA and FQGNSA. CDR3 sequence: CASSFLYGYTF. DNA of the CDR3: TGTGCCAGCAGCTTCCTCTATGGCTACACCTTC.

This clonotype was detected many times. The chain links TRBV12-5 to TRBJ2-2; TRBD2 aligns across 14 bases. J gave up 0 bases and V 5 bases, and 5 bases lay outside the gene matches. This CDR3 contains 18 residues. Germline values: CDR1 LGHNT, CDR2 FRNRAP. CDR3 sequence: CASGPGLAGDTNTGELFF. CDR3 DNA sequence: TGTGCTAGTGGTCCGGGACTAGCGGGGGACACGAACACCGGGGAGCTGTTTTTT.

In its sample, this clonotype was seen a few times. The chain uses TRBV3-1 and TRBJ1-6, with D possibly TRBD1 on 5 matching bases. CDR3 length equals 13 residues. CDR1 is LGHDT and CDR2 is YNNKEL in the germline V gene (reference sequence). The ends were cut back, 4 bases at V and 10 bases at J, with 11 bases in the middle. As DNA, the CDR3 is TGTGCCAGCAGCCCGCGGGGGATCTCACCCCTCCACTTT. Translated, it gives CASSPRGISPLHF. Filled out from reference TRBV3-1 and TRBJ1-6, the complete variable domain reads DTAVSQTPKYLVTQMGNDKSIKCEQNLGHDTMYWYKQDSKKFLKIMFSYNNKELIINETVPNRFSPKSPDKAHLNLHINSLELGDSAVYFCASSPRGISPLHFGNGTRLTVT.

The sample holds many counts of this clonotype. This chain connects TRBV9 to TRBJ2-7; D may be TRBD1 or TRBD2 (6 bases each). Germline values: CDR1 SGDLS, CDR2 YYNGEE. V lost 4 bases, J lost 2 bases, and 16 bases lay in between. This CDR3 is built from 15 residues. Here the CDR3 reads CASSLGGRSPYEQYF. CDR3 DNA sequence: TGTGCCAGCAGCTTAGGGGGGAGGTCACCCTACGAGCAGTACTTC.

The chain recombines TRBV20-1 with TRBJ1-5; possibly TRBD1 for D (5 bases). V shed 0 bases and J shed 2 bases, with 8 bases lying between them. The length of the CDR3 is 14 residues. Germline V gives CDR1 DFQATT, CDR2 SNEGSKA (reference sequence). CDR3 DNA sequence: TGCAGTGCTAGAGATCGCAGGGGCAATCAGCCCCAGCATTTT. Amino acid sequence: CSARDRRGNQPQHF.

This clonotype was seen more than once but under ten times. V is TRBV6-2 or TRBV6-3 and J is TRBJ2-3; possibly TRBD1 or TRBD2 for D (5 bases each). The CDR3 totals 18 residues. Looked up from germline, CDR1 is MNHEY and CDR2 is SVGEGT. Trimming removed 3 bases at V and 0 bases at J, with 19 bases between. The CDR3 is CASSYILPRGRSTDTQYF. CDR3 nucleotide sequence: TGTGCCAGCAGTTATATACTACCTCGGGGCCGAAGCACAGATACGCAGTATTTT.

The CDR3 is CASRDRGDEAFF. The CDR3 nucleotides are TGCGCCAGCAGAGACAGGGGGGATGAAGCTTTCTTT. The V gene is TRBV5-1, the J gene TRBJ1-1; TRBD1 matches at 9 bases. CDR1 SGHRS and CDR2 YFSETQ come from the germline V gene. The CDR3 is 12 amino acids. J was trimmed by 7 bases and V by 5 bases; bases with no gene match: 3.

This clonotype was picked up a small number of times. The rearrangement joins TRBV15 to TRBJ1-1; TRBD1 matches at 8 bases. The CDR3 is made up of 15 amino acids. CDR1 is LNHNV, CDR2 YYDKDF, per germline (reference sequence). V dropped 1 base and J dropped 5; count of bases not matched to a gene: 6. Here the CDR3 reads CATSRGQGKGTEAFF. The CDR3 DNA reads TGTGCCACCAGCAGAGGACAGGGGAAAGGGACTGAAGCTTTCTTT.

The table lists this clonotype with many counts. The gene calls are TRBV7-8 and TRBJ2-1; the D is unclear. Germline V gene data show CDR1 as SGHVS and CDR2 as FQNEAQ. The V and J ends lost 5 bases and 3 bases respectively, with 14 bases between them. This CDR3 region has 15 residues. Here the CDR3 DNA reads TGTGCCAGCAGCCCTGGCGTCTCGAACTACAATGAGCAGTTCTTC. It codes for CASSPGVSNYNEQFF.

In this sample, this clonotype turned up a few times. This rearrangement joins TRBV28 to TRBJ1-1; a possible D gene is TRBD1 (6 bases). The CDR3 has 16 amino acids. Trimming took off 5 bases at V and 11 bases at J, with 27 bases between the two ends. The germline V gene has CDR1 MDHEN and CDR2 SYDVKM. CDR3 coding DNA: TGTGCCAGCAGTCTCTACCCCAGAGGGGGGGGCGAGGAGGCTTTCTTT. Its translation: CASSLYPRGGGEEAFF.

This clonotype was seen only a few times. This sequence joins TRBV7-9 and TRBJ2-3; the D is unclear. Germline CDR1 is SEHNR and CDR2 is FQNEAQ (reference sequence). Trimming removed 6 bases from V and 2 bases from J, with 12 bases in between. The CDR3 spans 14 residues. CDR3 residues: CASRRTGYTDTQYF. CDR3 nucleotide sequence: TGTGCCAGCAGACGAACGGGTTACACAGATACGCAGTATTTT. The entire variable domain, with the rest obtained from reference TRBV7-9 and TRBJ2-3, is as follows: DTGVSQNPRHKITKRGQNVTFRCDPISEHNRLYWYRQTLGQGPEFLTYFQNEAQLEKSRLLSDRFSAERPKGSFSTLEIQRTEQGDSAMYLCASRRTGYTDTQYFGPGTRLTVL.